A single T cell receptor (beta chain) is shown here with its context. The clone's antigen remains unknown. The instrument given in TCRdb is NextSeq 550. The Human TCR Profiling Kit (MiLaboratory) was used to prepare UMI-labeled 5' RACE TRB cDNA libraries. cDNA synthesis used the entire amount of extracted RNA, and PCR amplification then used the entire amount of cDNA produced. Libraries were prepared in parallel using an identical number of PCR cycles. The paper's data handling went like this. About 52,000 +/- 9,100 unique UMI-labeled TRB cDNA molecules per library were extracted with MIGEC and MiXCR, with at least two reads per UMI required. On average, each library contained 40,000 +/- 10,000 functional in-frame TRB CDR3 nucleotide clonotypes without stop codons. After each sample was downsampled to 5000 UMI-labeled TRB molecules, VDJtools was used to calculate diversity metrics such as normalized Shannon-Wiener and Chao1. VDJtools was used to calculate clonotype-size-weighted physicochemical properties of the central five CDR3 residues, namely interaction energy, strength, volume and Kidera factor 4. TCRdb reprocessed the reads, reporting each CDR3 protein sequence once and no DNA. It is TCRdb's table, rather than the study itself, that gives the V and J calls and clone size. This sample's clone table shows some 130,000 distinct CDR3 sequences. The ten most abundant clones make up 0.5% to 0.6% of the sample.

For CDR1 and CDR2, the germline V gene (reference sequence) lists LNHDA and SQIVND. The CDR3 holds 12 amino acids from the cysteine to the phenylalanine. A DNA sequence was not provided. The data were taken from a study of CXCR3-negative and CXCR3-positive naive CD8 T cells (dated by TCRdb to between 2017 and 2020). Study-wide context: In total, about 150 million TRB reads were obtained, which works out to roughly 1.5 +/- 0.3 million reads per library. The TRBV-TRBJ cluster analysis covered naive subsets from roughly five donors and memory cells from 3 donors. Data from about 10 donors, pooled across two independent experiments, went into the diversity and physicochemical repertoire analyses.

For each CD8+ T cell subset, flow sorting was done in triplicate, and 300,000 or so cells per subset went directly into RLT lysis buffer. To keep memory contaminants out, a stringent definition of naive CD8+ T cells was applied: CD45RO-CCR7+CD27+CD95-. Peripheral blood mononuclear cells were isolated from buffy coats by standard density gradient centrifugation. Naive CXCR3-negative and CXCR3-positive CD8+ T cells were flow-sorted on a FACSAria III. Total RNA was extracted from sorted cells using an RNeasy Mini Kit. The full study reports these points: TRB CDR3s from CXCR3-positive naive cells showed higher hydrophobicity (lower Kidera factor 4), lower energy, and higher strength and volume indices than CXCR3-negative naive cells. Comparably high repertoire diversity was found in both naive subsets, whereas much lower repertoire diversity was found in memory CD8+ T cells. Because surface CD5, which is linked to self-reactivity in mice, was comparable between the naive subsets, TCR interaction strength was also inferred from TRB CDR3 physicochemical properties. Similar TRBV-TRBJ usage was shown by naive CXCR3-negative and CXCR3-positive cells from the same donor, whereas distinct patterns were shown by memory cells. Because CXCR3 expression was partially decreased after cryopreservation, freshly isolated PBMCs were used for most assays.

The sample was naive CXCR3+ CD8+ T cells from blood. What the cell subset or site label conveys for this sample: CD45RO-CCR7+CD27+CD95- naive CD8+ T cells expressing CXCR3 (TNR3+). Here the chain combines TRBV19 and TRBJ1-1; checking the TCRdb D call of TRBD1 is not possible without DNA. The TCR originated in a human donor in good health. Some clones in this sample may be carry-over from other donors' samples. The CDR3 reads as follows: CASSPGQPEAFF.